The clone carrying this T cell receptor beta chain has only one observation. The record originates from a study of cytomegalovirus exposure and HLA in healthy donors. A multiplex PCR was run with 60 Vbeta primers and 13 Jbeta primers. Libraries were prepared by immunoSEQ multiplex PCR; TCRdb keeps only in-frame clonotypes and omits some of them. Of 60,000 to 70,000 clones listed, 78% are singletons. This receptor was identified in a man aged 40-49 years in good health and CMV-seronegative. The sample comprised PBMCs.

The CDR3 reads CASSEVPGGSDTQYF. As DNA, the CDR3 is TGCGCCAGCAGTGAGGTCCCCGGGGGTTCAGATACGCAGTATTTT. The chain has TRBV10-1 and TRBJ2-3; D may be TRBD2 (6 bases). The length of the CDR3 is 15 residues. The ends were cut back, 2 bases at V and 4 bases at J, with 13 bases in the middle. Per the germline V gene, CDR1 is WNHNN and CDR2 is SYGVQD (reference sequence).